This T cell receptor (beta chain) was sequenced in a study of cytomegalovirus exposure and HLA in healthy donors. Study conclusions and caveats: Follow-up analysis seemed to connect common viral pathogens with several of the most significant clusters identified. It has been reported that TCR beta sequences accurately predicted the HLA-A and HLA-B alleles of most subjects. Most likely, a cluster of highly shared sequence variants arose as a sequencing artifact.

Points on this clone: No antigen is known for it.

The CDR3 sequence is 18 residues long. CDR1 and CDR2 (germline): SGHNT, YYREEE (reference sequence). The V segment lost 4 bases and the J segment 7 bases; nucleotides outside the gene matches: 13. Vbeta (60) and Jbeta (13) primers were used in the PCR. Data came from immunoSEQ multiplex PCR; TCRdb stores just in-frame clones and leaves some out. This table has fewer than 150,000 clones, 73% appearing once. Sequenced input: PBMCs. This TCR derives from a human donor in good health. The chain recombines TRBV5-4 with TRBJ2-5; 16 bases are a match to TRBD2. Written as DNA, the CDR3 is TGTGCCAGCAGCCCTGGGACTAGCGGGAGGGCCACGTGGGTGACCCAGTACTTC. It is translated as CASSPGTSGRATWVTQYF.